The present TCR beta chain was sequenced within a study of shared clonotypes between healthy human individuals. Broader study findings: Relative to clonotypes present in all four donors, those not shared had lower generation probabilities. Sampling covered blood only; tissue repertoires likely differ.

On this clone itself: Its target is not known. Other DNA sequences in this sample translate to the same CDR3.

Over several immunoSEQ plates, each subset's genomic DNA was distributed in even portions. The method was immunoSEQ multiplex PCR; TCRdb's version includes in-frame clones alone and lacks a portion of them. The table records roughly 2 million clones, approximately 95% of them present only once. The germline V and J ends were trimmed by 5 bases and 0 bases, with 7 bases remaining between them. The germline V gene encodes CDR1 MNHNY and CDR2 SVGAGI (reference sequence). The CDR3 length is 14 residues. Sequencing was performed on naive CD4+ T cells sorted from blood. Subset denoted: CD45RA+ positively selected. The V gene is TRBV6-6, the J gene TRBJ1-4; D is unresolved. This TCR derives from a man younger than 35 in good health. This CDR3 is CASSRTATNEKLFF. The CDR3 nucleotides read TGTGCCAGCAGTCGGACTGCAACTAATGAAAAACTGTTTTTT.